Listed below are T cell receptor beta chains from one sample, sequenced in a study of beta chain features in type 1 diabetes. The table came from immunoSEQ multiplex PCR; TCRdb's copy has only in-frame clones and leaves some out. Of roughly 500,000 clones listed, about 29% were seen once; the top ten hold 0.065%. Sequenced input: naive CD4+ T cells from blood. The receptors come from a man aged 18 to 30 in good health. Each CDR3 is given with its conserved first and last residue. The D gene is left open where the match is weak. Not every row has a clone size; where given, it reads once, few, many or a size class.

DNA: TGTGCCAGCAGCTTCCAGGGGACTTACGAGCAGTACTTC
CDR3: CASSFQGTYEQYF
J: TRBJ2-7
D: NA
size: few
V: TRBV7-2

DNA: TGCGCCAGCAGCCAAGACAATAGGTATTATGGCTACACCTTC
CDR3: CASSQDNRYYGYTF
J: TRBJ1-2
D: NA
size: NA
V: TRBV4-3

DNA: TGTGCCAGCTCACCTCAGCAGAACACTGAAGCTTTCTTT
CDR3: CASSPQQNTEAFF
J: TRBJ1-1
D: NA
size: few
V: TRBV18

DNA: TGTGCCTGGAGTCGTCTAGCGGGCTGGGAGACCCAGTACTTC
CDR3: CAWSRLAGWETQYF
J: TRBJ2-5
D: TRBD2
size: NA
V: TRBV30

DNA: TGTGCCTGGAGGGTTGACAGAACTGAAGCTTTCTTT
CDR3: CAWRVDRTEAFF
J: TRBJ1-1
D: NA
size: NA
V: TRBV30

DNA: TGTGCCAGCAGTGACAGGGGGCAACAGCCCCAGCATTTT
CDR3: CASSDRGQQPQHF
J: TRBJ1-5
D: TRBD1
size: few
V: TRBV6-1

DNA: TGCAGCGCCGAAGCCAGCGGGAGAGAGACCCAGTACTTC
CDR3: CSAEASGRETQYF
J: TRBJ2-5
D: TRBD2
size: NA
V: TRBV29-1

DNA: TGTGCCAGCAGCTTGGGACAGGTCCCCCTTGAGCAGTTCTTC
CDR3: CASSLGQVPLEQFF
J: TRBJ2-1
D: TRBD1
size: few
V: TRBV7-2

DNA: TGTGCCTGGAGTGTACGGGGGATCCAGCCCCAGCATTTT
CDR3: CAWSVRGIQPQHF
J: TRBJ1-5
D: NA
size: NA
V: TRBV30

DNA: TGTGCCAGCAGCCCCGTGGTTAAGGGCGGTGAGCAGTTCTTC
CDR3: CASSPVVKGGEQFF
J: TRBJ2-1
D: NA
size: few
V: TRBV7-7

DNA: TGTGCCAGCAGTGAACCCGGGACTAGCGGAGAATACAATGAGCAGTTCTTC
CDR3: CASSEPGTSGEYNEQFF
J: TRBJ2-1
D: TRBD2
size: NA
V: TRBV25-1

DNA: TGCGCCAGCAGCCAAGTCCAGGGGAGCTCCTACGAGCAGTACTTC
CDR3: CASSQVQGSSYEQYF
J: TRBJ2-7
D: NA
size: NA
V: TRBV4-3

DNA: TGTGCCAGCAGCTCGAATAGGTTGTTCTTC
CDR3: CASSSNRLFF
J: TRBJ2-1
D: NA
size: NA
V: TRBV7-9

DNA: TGTGCCAGCAGCTTTTCCGACAGTTCGTTGGAGCTGTTTTTT
CDR3: CASSFSDSSLELFF
J: TRBJ2-2
D: NA
size: NA
V: TRBV7-9

DNA: TGTGCCTCCCATCCCGGGAGCACAGATACGCAGTATTTT
CDR3: CASHPGSTDTQYF
J: TRBJ2-3
D: NA
size: few
V: TRBV6-1

DNA: TGTGCCTGGAGTGTATCGGGGTTTGGCACTGAAGCTTTCTTT
CDR3: CAWSVSGFGTEAFF
J: TRBJ1-1
D: NA
size: NA
V: TRBV30

DNA: TGCAGCGTCTCCAACTACAATGAGCAGTTCTTC
CDR3: CSVSNYNEQFF
J: TRBJ2-1
D: NA
size: few
V: TRBV29-1

DNA: TGCAGCGTGGGGACAGGGGGGTTCTACAATGAGCAGTTCTTC
CDR3: CSVGTGGFYNEQFF
J: TRBJ2-1
D: TRBD1
size: few
V: TRBV29-1

DNA: TGTGCCTGGGACGGGGATTACAATGAGCAGTTCTTC
CDR3: CAWDGDYNEQFF
J: TRBJ2-1
D: NA
size: few
V: TRBV30

DNA: TGCGCCAGCAGCCAACCAATAGACAGGCCCGGGACTAACTCTTACAATGAGCAGTTCTTC
CDR3: CASSQPIDRPGTNSYNEQFF
J: TRBJ2-1
D: NA
size: NA
V: TRBV4-1

DNA: TGCGCCAGCAGCTCCCTCGGGTATGGCTACACCTTC
CDR3: CASSSLGYGYTF
J: TRBJ1-2
D: NA
size: few
V: TRBV5-1

DNA: TGTGCCACCTTAAACACAGGGAGCGCCTACGAGCAGTACTTC
CDR3: CATLNTGSAYEQYF
J: TRBJ2-7
D: NA
size: NA
V: TRBV6-1

DNA: TGTGCCAGCAGCTTGGCGAGAGGCCCAGATACGCAGTATTTT
CDR3: CASSLARGPDTQYF
J: TRBJ2-3
D: NA
size: NA
V: TRBV5-6